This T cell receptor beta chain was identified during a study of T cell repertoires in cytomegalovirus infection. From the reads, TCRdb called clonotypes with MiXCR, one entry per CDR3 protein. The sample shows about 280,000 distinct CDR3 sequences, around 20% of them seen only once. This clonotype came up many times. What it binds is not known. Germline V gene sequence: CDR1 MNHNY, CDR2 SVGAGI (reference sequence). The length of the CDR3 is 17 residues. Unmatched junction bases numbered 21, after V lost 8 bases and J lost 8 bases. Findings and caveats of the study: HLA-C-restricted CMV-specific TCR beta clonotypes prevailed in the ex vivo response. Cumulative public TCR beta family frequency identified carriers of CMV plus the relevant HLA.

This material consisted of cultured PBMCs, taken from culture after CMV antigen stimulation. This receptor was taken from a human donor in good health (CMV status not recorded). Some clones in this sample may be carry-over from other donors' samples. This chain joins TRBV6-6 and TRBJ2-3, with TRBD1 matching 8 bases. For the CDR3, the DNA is TGTGCCAGCCGCCATTTGAGGGTGGCAGGGGGCCGTGTTACGCAGTATTTT. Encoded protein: CASRHLRVAGGRVTQYF.